This T cell receptor (beta chain) was found in a study of CD4 T cells in relation to SARS-CoV-2 and coronaviruses. Study results and caveats: Approximately 65% of donors had memory CD4+ clonotypes crossrecognizing SARS-CoV-2 and common cold coronavirus spike.

For this clone: As yet, its antigen is unknown.

Data came from immunoSEQ multiplex PCR; TCRdb stores just in-frame clones and leaves some out. The top ten clones hold 20% to 30% of a sample with 15,000 to 25,000 clones, around 80% of them seen once. Unexposed donor CD4+ T cells date from about 2011-2018, before the COVID-19 pandemic. CD4+ T cells were isolated from the cells after 10 days of culture. Cells permitting, SARS-CoV-2 S/N and four cold-coronavirus spikes were tested on unexposed-donor CD4+ T cells. V dropped 4 bases and J dropped 4; count of bases not matched to a gene: 8. The V gene's germline CDR1 is SGHNT and CDR2 YYREEE (reference sequence). The CDR3 length is 15 residues.

The chain carries TRBV5-4 and TRBJ2-1, with TRBD1 matching 7 bases. This clonotype was obtained from a human donor in good health. The sequencing sample was made of CD4+ T cells from PBMCs, cultured in vitro. The CDR3 here is CASSNDRVVYNEQFF. CDR3 DNA: TGTGCCAGCAGCAACGACAGGGTTGTATACAATGAGCAGTTCTTC. Supplemented by reference TRBV5-4 and TRBJ2-1, the full variable domain reads ETGVTQSPTHLIKTRGQQVTLRCSSQSGHNTVSWYQQALGQGPQFIFQYYREEENGRGNFPPRFSGLQFPNYSSELNVNALELDDSALYLCASSNDRVVYNEQFFGPGTRLTVL.